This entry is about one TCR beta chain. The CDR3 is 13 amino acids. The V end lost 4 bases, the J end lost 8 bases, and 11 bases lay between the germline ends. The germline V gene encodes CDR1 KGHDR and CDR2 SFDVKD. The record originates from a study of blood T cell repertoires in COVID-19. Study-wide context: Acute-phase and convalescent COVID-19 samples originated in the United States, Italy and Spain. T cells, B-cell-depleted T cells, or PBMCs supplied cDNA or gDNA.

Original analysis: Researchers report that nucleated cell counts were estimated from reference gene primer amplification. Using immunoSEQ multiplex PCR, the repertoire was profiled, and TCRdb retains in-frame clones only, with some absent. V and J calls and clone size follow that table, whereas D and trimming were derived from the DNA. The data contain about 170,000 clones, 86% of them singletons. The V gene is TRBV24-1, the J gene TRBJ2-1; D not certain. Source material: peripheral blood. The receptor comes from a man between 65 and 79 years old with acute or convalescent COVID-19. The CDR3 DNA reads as TGTGCCACCAGTGAGCTAATGATCCATGAGCAGTTCTTC. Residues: CATSELMIHEQFF.